This T cell receptor (beta chain) was sequenced for a study of T cells in Graves' hyperthyroidism and ophthalmopathy. In its sample, this clonotype was seen a few times. There were TCR beta CDR3 regions amplified from RNA transcripts. The HTBI primer set was used in a first-round RT-PCR of the TCR CDR3. MiXCR was run by TCRdb on the multiplex PCR reads, yielding one entry per CDR3 protein. The data hold roughly 750,000 distinct CDR3 sequences, with about 15% observed a single time. V dropped 0 bases and J dropped 2 bases, with 8 bases sitting between them. CDR3 length: 15 residues. In germline, CDR1 is LGHNA, CDR2 YNFKEQ.

This TCR was sampled from a man younger than 35 with Graves' hyperthyroidism. The V gene is TRBV4-2, the J gene TRBJ1-5; D uncertain. Sequencing was carried out using blood. The CDR3 loop reads CASSQDLVGNQPQHF. Here the CDR3 DNA reads TGTGCCAGCAGCCAAGATCTAGTGGGCAATCAGCCCCAGCATTTT.